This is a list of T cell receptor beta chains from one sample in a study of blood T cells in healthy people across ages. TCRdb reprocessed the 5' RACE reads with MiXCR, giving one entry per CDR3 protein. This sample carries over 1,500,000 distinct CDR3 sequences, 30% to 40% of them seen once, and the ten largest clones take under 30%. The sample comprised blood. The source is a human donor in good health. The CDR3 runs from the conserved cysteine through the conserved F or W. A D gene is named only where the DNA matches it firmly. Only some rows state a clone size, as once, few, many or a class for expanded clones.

cdr3_nt: TGTGCCAGCAGTTTAATGGGACAGGGGTACTATGGCTACACCTTC; cdr3_aa: CASSLMGQGYYGYTF; v_call: TRBV27; d_call: TRBD1; clone_size: NA; j_call: TRBJ1-2
cdr3_nt: TGTGCCAGCAGTTCGTCCGGGCCAAAAGGGGAGCAGTACTTC; cdr3_aa: CASSSSGPKGEQYF; v_call: TRBV6-2/TRBV6-3; d_call: NA; clone_size: NA; j_call: TRBJ2-7
cdr3_nt: TGTGCCAGCAGTGAGAGTATGGGAAGCGGGGAGGAGCAGTTCTTC; cdr3_aa: CASSESMGSGEEQFF; v_call: TRBV2; d_call: TRBD2; clone_size: NA; j_call: TRBJ2-1
cdr3_nt: TGCAGTGCTAGGAAACTAGCGGGGGATGAGCAGTTCTTC; cdr3_aa: CSARKLAGDEQFF; v_call: TRBV20-1; d_call: TRBD2; clone_size: NA; j_call: TRBJ2-1
cdr3_nt: TGTGCCAGCAGGACCCCAAGCTCCTACGAGCAGTACTTC; cdr3_aa: CASRTPSSYEQYF; v_call: TRBV7-2; d_call: NA; clone_size: few; j_call: TRBJ2-7
cdr3_nt: TGTGCCAGCAGCCCAACGTGGGCCCCGAATCGTAACTCCTACGAGCAGTACTTC; cdr3_aa: CASSPTWAPNRNSYEQYF; v_call: TRBV5-5; d_call: NA; clone_size: NA; j_call: TRBJ2-7
cdr3_nt: TGTGCGTGGCAGCTGGTGGCTAACTATGGCTACACCTTC; cdr3_aa: CAWQLVANYGYTF; v_call: TRBV7-6; d_call: NA; clone_size: NA; j_call: TRBJ1-2
cdr3_nt: TGTGCCAGCAGCGTAGCTCCCAGCCTTGAAGCTTTCTTT; cdr3_aa: CASSVAPSLEAFF; v_call: TRBV9; d_call: NA; clone_size: NA; j_call: TRBJ1-1
cdr3_nt: TGTGCCAGCAGACTCCCGAGCACAGGGGGGGCCAAGTACTTC; cdr3_aa: CASRLPSTGGAKYF; v_call: TRBV6-2/TRBV6-3; d_call: NA; clone_size: few; j_call: TRBJ2-4
cdr3_nt: TGTGCCAGCAGCTTGGAACATCGTACGCAGTATTTT; cdr3_aa: CASSLEHRTQYF; v_call: TRBV5-8; d_call: NA; clone_size: NA; j_call: TRBJ2-3
cdr3_nt: TGTGCCATCAGTGATATAGGACAGGGGATTCAAGAGACCCAGTACTTC; cdr3_aa: CAISDIGQGIQETQYF; v_call: TRBV10-3; d_call: TRBD1; clone_size: NA; j_call: TRBJ2-5
cdr3_nt: TGTGCCAGCAGCTTGGTATGGGGGAATGTCGGCTACACCTTC; cdr3_aa: CASSLVWGNVGYTF; v_call: TRBV5-5; d_call: NA; clone_size: NA; j_call: TRBJ1-2
cdr3_nt: TGCAGCGTTGTGACTGACAGGGGTTTCCACGAGCAGTACTTC; cdr3_aa: CSVVTDRGFHEQYF; v_call: TRBV29-1; d_call: TRBD1; clone_size: few; j_call: TRBJ2-7
cdr3_nt: TGTGCCATCAGTGAGTCGGGGGGGCCGGACACCGGGGAGCTGTTTTTT; cdr3_aa: CAISESGGPDTGELFF; v_call: TRBV10-3; d_call: NA; clone_size: few; j_call: TRBJ2-2
cdr3_nt: TGTGCCAGCAGCATAGACGGGCCTGGGACCCAGTACTTC; cdr3_aa: CASSIDGPGTQYF; v_call: TRBV11-2; d_call: NA; clone_size: NA; j_call: TRBJ2-5
cdr3_nt: TGCGCCAGCAGTGATGGCTACCAAGAGACCCAGTACTTC; cdr3_aa: CASSDGYQETQYF; v_call: TRBV10-2; d_call: NA; clone_size: NA; j_call: TRBJ2-5
cdr3_nt: TGCAGTGCTAGAGATATTGGGGGACAGGGGCTATATGGCTACACCTTC; cdr3_aa: CSARDIGGQGLYGYTF; v_call: TRBV20-1; d_call: TRBD1; clone_size: NA; j_call: TRBJ1-2
cdr3_nt: TGTGCCAGCAGCCCCGGCCGGTTTGTAGGGCAGTACTTC; cdr3_aa: CASSPGRFVGQYF; v_call: TRBV12-3/TRBV12-4; d_call: NA; clone_size: few; j_call: TRBJ2-5
cdr3_nt: TGTGCCAGCAGTTACTCGTATCCCTACAGGGCAAACGATGGCTACACCTTC; cdr3_aa: CASSYSYPYRANDGYTF; v_call: TRBV6-5; d_call: NA; clone_size: NA; j_call: TRBJ1-2